This TCR beta chain was sequenced for a study of T cell changes during pregnancy in multiple sclerosis. This CDR3 comprises 17 residues. CDR1 and CDR2 from the germline V gene are SNHLY and FYNNEI. Trimming stripped 5 bases from V and 0 bases from J, with 17 bases between. Using immunoSEQ multiplex PCR, the repertoire was profiled, and TCRdb retains in-frame clones only, with some absent. Of 25,000 to 35,000 clones in the sample, around 92% were seen once. This clone was detected once. The rearrangement uses TRBV2 and TRBJ2-1; tentatively, D is TRBD2 (7 bases). Source: peripheral blood, taken in the first trimester of pregnancy. This TCR came from a female donor in good health, enrolled as a control in a pregnancy study. The CDR3 DNA sequence: TGTGCCAGCAGTCCGCCTCGGGGGGCCGGCTCCTACAATGAGCAGTTCTTC. This sequence encodes CASSPPRGAGSYNEQFF. The whole variable domain, remainder taken from reference TRBV2 and TRBJ2-1, is EPEVTQTPSHQVTQMGQEVILRCVPISNHLYFYWYRQILGQKVEFLVSFYNNEISEKSEIFDDQFSVERPDGSNFTLKIRSTKLEDSAMYFCASSPPRGAGSYNEQFFGPGTRLTVL.